The clone carrying this T cell receptor (beta chain) occurred a few times. TCRdb reanalysed the 5' RACE reads using MiXCR and keeps one entry per CDR3 protein. This sample has 400,000 or so distinct CDR3 sequences; around 19% occur once, and the top ten carry roughly a sixth. This sample was included in a study of T cells after yellow fever vaccination. The germline gives CDR1 MNHEY, CDR2 SVGEGT. J lost 11 bases, V lost 6 bases, and 5 bases had no gene match. This CDR3 comprises 12 residues. This chain connects TRBV6-2 or TRBV6-3 to TRBJ2-3; 10 positions match TRBD1. This receptor was identified in a man aged 18-30 years who received the YFV17D yellow fever vaccine. This sample comprised PBMCs, obtained before the yellow fever booster vaccination. The CDR3 DNA follows: TGTGCCAGCAGGACAGGGGGCCCAAGGCAGTATTTT. Encoded protein: CASRTGGPRQYF.